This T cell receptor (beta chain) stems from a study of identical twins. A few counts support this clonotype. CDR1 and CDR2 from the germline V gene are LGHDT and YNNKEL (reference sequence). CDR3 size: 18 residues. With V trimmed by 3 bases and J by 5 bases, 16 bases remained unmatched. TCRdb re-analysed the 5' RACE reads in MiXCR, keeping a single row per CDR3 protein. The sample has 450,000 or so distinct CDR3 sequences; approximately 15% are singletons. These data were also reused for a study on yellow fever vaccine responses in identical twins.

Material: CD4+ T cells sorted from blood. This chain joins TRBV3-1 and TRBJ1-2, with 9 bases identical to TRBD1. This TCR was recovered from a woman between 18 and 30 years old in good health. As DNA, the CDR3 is TGTGCCAGCAGCCAGACAGGGGGTTTCTCCGGGCAGCGTTATGGCTACACCTTC. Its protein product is CASSQTGGFSGQRYGYTF.